This T cell receptor beta chain derives from a study of blood T cell repertoires in COVID-19. At the level of the study: Acute and convalescent COVID-19 samples came from the United States, Italy and Spain. The analysed material was cDNA or gDNA that came from T cells, B-cell-depleted T cells, or PBMCs.

Authors' data handling: Amplification of reference gene primers was used by the study to estimate nucleated cell counts. Clones were read by immunoSEQ multiplex PCR, and TCRdb kept only the in-frame ones, dropping some. V and J calls and clone size come straight from that table; D and trimming were deduced from the DNA. The table lists about 49,000 clones, 87% of them singletons. The Seattle site enrolled patients during active infection and followed them longitudinally. J lost 0 bases, V lost 2 bases, and 4 bases had no gene match. CDR1 and CDR2 from the germline V gene are SGHAT and FQNNGV. The CDR3 spans 16 residues.

V and J are TRBV11-2 and TRBJ2-3; 8 bases are shared with TRBD2. Sequencing was done on a sample of peripheral blood. The sequence was obtained from a woman older than 75 with COVID-19, enrolled during active disease. CDR3 in amino acids: CASSLHGGGSTDTQYF. DNA of the CDR3: TGTGCCAGCAGCTTACACGGGGGGGGAAGCACAGATACGCAGTATTTT.